This TCR beta chain is from a study of OX40 agonist ivuxolimab in advanced cancers. At the level of the study: Every 2 weeks, patients received ivuxolimab intravenously, dosed at 0.01 to 10 mg/kg. Among those enrolled, mean age was roughly 55 years (range about 20 to 79) and 75% to 90% were male.

Profiled with immunoSEQ multiplex PCR; TCRdb holds only in-frame clones, not every one. The table lists tens of thousands of clones, 80% to 90% of them singletons. J was trimmed by 7 bases and V by 3 bases; bases with no gene match: 9. Per germline, CDR1 SGHAT and CDR2 FQNNGV. The CDR3 runs 15 residues. The chain recombines TRBV11-2 with TRBJ2-1; 7 bases agree with TRBD1. This receptor was identified in an adult with an advanced solid tumor such as melanoma, head and neck, liver or kidney cancer. The sample consisted of CD4+ or CD8+ T cells sorted from blood, taken in a trial of the OX40 agonist ivuxolimab. The CDR3 DNA reads TGTGCCAGCAGCTTCGACAGGGAGACGTTGAATGAGCAGTTCTTC. Protein product: CASSFDRETLNEQFF.